Sequencing of this TCR beta chain was carried out in a study of sequential checkpoint blockade in melanoma (dated by TCRdb to between 2017 and 2020). For the wider study: Patients were randomized 1:1 to first-line nivolumab followed by ipilimumab (arm A) or ipilimumab followed by nivolumab (arm B). Maintenance nivolumab came after each of the two trial sequences.

Via the germline V gene, CDR1 is SGHAT and CDR2 FQNNGV. The CDR3 has 16 amino acids, counting the end cysteine and phenylalanine. The kept DNA is CDR3 alone, 48 bases in frame from the first base. V is pruned by 0 bases and J by 4 bases, leaving 5 bases of the junction without a gene match. TCRbeta CDR3 regions were immunosequenced from genomic DNA with the immunoSEQ Assay. Genomic DNA was amplified by bias-controlled multiplex PCR before high-throughput sequencing. On the authors' methods: To quantify the absolute abundance of each unique TCRbeta CDR3 region, the sequences were collapsed and filtered. Clonality was defined as 1 minus Pielou's evenness and was calculated using productive rearrangements only. A previously published method was used to identify clones with significantly greater frequencies in on-treatment samples than in baseline samples. The immuneACCESS repertoire file appears here via TCRdb, limited to in-frame rearrangements. These files lack a portion of the clones; in checked studies, under half of the deficit traces to unresolved V genes, and the cause of the others is not known. The V and J calls and clone size are taken from that table; D and trimming were inferred from the DNA. This sample is represented by some 17,000 clones; roughly four fifths of them were singletons. About a third of the sample is taken by the ten largest.

The study at large found these results: The model for predicting response that combines TCR metrics with mutation burden needs to be validated in larger, independent patient cohorts.

The treatment or condition label corresponds to: randomized to nivolumab then ipilimumab (arm A) or the reverse (arm B). None of the trial patients had been given prior DNA-damaging chemotherapy. Live CD3+CD8+ cells negative for CD19 and CD56 were sorted from thawed PBMCs on a FACS Aria II flow cytometer. The samples were obtained from melanoma patients enrolled in CheckMate 064, an open-label, randomized phase II trial testing sequential checkpoint blockade. Peripheral blood mononuclear cells were collected by leukapheresis, purified using Ficoll-Paque, and frozen in human serum containing roughly 10% DMSO. Right after sorting, the blood CD3+CD8+ cells were verified to be >98% pure, and DNA extraction followed. Of note for this clone: Its antigen is not yet known. No quality values exist for individual bases; no much larger clone is one base distant.

Sequenced here: CD8+ T cells sorted from blood (inferred from file names), sampled from a patient given nivolumab and ipilimumab in sequence. This TCR was sampled from a human donor with melanoma. Rearrangement joined TRBV11-2 to TRBJ2-3, with 9 bases matching TRBD2. The DNA sequence is given as TGTGCCAGCAGCTTAGAACTAGCGGGCGCGGCAGATACGCAGTATTTT. This sequence encodes CASSLELAGAADTQYF.